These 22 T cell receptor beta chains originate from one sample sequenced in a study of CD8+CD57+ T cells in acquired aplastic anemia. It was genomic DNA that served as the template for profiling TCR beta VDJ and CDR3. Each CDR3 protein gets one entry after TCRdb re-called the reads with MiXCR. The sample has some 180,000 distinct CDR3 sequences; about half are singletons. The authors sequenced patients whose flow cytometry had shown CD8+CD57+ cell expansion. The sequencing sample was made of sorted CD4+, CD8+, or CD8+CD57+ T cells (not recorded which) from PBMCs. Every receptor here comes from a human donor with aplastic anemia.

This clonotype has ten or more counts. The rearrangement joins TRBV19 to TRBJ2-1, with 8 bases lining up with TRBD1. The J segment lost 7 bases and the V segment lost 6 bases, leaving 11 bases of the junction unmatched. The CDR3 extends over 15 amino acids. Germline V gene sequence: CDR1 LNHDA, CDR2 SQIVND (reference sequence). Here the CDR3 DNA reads TGTGCCAGTAGCACACTTGGACAGGGCGGGAATGAGCAGTTCTTC. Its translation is CASSTLGQGGNEQFF.

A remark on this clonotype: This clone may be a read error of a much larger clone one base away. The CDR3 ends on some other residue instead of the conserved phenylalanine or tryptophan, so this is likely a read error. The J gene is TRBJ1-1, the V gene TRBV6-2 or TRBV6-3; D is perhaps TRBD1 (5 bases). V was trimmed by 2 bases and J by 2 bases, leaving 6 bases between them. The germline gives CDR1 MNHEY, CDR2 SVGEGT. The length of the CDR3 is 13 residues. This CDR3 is CASSYRGNTEAFL. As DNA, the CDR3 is TGTGCCAGCAGTTACAGGGGCAACACTGAAGCTTTCCTT.

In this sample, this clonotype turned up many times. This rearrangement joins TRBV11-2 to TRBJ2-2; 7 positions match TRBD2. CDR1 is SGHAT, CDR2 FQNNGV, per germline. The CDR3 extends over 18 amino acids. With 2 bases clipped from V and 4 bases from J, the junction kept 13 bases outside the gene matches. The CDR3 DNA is TGTGCCAGCAGCTTAATGCCCTTGACGGGGGGTTCCACCGGGGAGCTGTTTTTT. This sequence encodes CASSLMPLTGGSTGELFF.

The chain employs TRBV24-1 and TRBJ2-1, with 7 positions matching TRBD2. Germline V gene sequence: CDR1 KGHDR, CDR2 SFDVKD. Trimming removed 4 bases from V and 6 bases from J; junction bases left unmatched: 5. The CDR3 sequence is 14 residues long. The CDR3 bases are TGTGCCACCAGTGACCGATGGACTAGCAATGAGCAGTTCTTC. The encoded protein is CATSDRWTSNEQFF.

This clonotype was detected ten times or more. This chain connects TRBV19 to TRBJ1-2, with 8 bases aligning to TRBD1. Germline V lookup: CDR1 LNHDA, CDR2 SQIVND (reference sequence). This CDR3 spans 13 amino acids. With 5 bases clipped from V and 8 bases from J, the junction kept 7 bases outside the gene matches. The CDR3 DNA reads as TGTGCCAGTAGTGTACAGGGGGGTCGGGGCTACACCTTC. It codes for CASSVQGGRGYTF.

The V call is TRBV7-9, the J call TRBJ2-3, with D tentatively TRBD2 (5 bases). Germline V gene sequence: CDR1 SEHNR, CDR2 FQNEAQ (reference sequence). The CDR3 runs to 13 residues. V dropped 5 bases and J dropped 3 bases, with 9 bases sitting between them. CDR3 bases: TGTGCCAGCAGCCGACTAACAACAGATACGCAGTATTTT. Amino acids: CASSRLTTDTQYF.

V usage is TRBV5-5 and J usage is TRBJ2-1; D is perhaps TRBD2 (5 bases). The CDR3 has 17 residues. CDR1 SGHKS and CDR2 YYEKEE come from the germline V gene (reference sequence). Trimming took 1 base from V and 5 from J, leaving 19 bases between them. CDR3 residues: CASSLFLIGGRHNEQFF. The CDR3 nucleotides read TGTGCCAGCAGCTTGTTTTTAATTGGCGGGCGACACAATGAGCAGTTCTTC.

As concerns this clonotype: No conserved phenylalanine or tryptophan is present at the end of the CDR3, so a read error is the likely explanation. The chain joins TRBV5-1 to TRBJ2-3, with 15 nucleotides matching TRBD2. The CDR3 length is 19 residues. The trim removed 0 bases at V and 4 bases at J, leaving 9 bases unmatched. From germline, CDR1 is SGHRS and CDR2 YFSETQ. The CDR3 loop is CASSLGRTSGGAGSDTQYS. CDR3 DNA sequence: TGCGCCAGCAGCTTGGGAAGGACTAGCGGGGGGGCTGGCTCAGATACGCAGTATTCT.

The CDR3 bases are TGTGCCAGCAGTTTAAGGCAGAACTCACCCCTCCACTTT. It encodes CASSLRQNSPLHF. The rearrangement uses TRBV2 and TRBJ1-6, with no clear D. The V gene lost 5 bases and the J gene lost 10 bases, with 12 bases spanning the gap. The CDR3 covers 13 residues. Germline V lookup: CDR1 SNHLY, CDR2 FYNNEI.

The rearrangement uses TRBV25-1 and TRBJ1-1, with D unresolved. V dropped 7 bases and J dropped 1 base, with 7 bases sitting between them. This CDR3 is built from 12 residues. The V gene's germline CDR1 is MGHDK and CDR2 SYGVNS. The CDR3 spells CASTQTNTEAFF. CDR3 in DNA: TGTGCCAGCACACAGACGAACACTGAAGCTTTCTTT.

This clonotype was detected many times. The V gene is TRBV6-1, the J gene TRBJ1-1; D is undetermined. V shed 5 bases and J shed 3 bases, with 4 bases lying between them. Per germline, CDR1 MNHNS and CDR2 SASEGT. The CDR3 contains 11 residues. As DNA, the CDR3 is TGTGCCAGCAGTCCGTACACTGAAGCTTTCTTT. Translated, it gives CASSPYTEAFF.

CDR3 region: CASSLVQGSSGANVLTF. CDR3 bases: TGTGCCAGCAGCTTAGTGCAGGGGAGCTCTGGGGCCAACGTCCTGACTTTC. V gene TRBV11-1 combines with J gene TRBJ2-6; a possible D gene is TRBD1 (6 bases). Germline V gene lookup returns CDR1 SGHAT and CDR2 FQDESV (reference sequence). Trimming removed 1 base at V and 0 bases at J, with 10 bases between. The CDR3 totals 17 residues.

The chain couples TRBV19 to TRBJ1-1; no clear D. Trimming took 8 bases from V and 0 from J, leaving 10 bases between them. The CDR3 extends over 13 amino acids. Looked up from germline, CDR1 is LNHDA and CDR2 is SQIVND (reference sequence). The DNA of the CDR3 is TGTGCCAGTGCGGTGATGATGAACACTGAAGCTTTCTTT. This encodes CASAVMMNTEAFF.

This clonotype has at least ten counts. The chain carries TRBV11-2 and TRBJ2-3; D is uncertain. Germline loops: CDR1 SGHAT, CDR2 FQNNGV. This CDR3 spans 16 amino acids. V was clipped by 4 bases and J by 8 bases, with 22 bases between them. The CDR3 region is CASSSRLVGPLVTQYF. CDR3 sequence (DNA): TGTGCCAGCAGCTCCCGCCTAGTGGGCCCACTGGTTACGCAGTATTTT.

The CDR3 here is CASRRTGGSYEQYF. The CDR3 DNA reads as TGTGCCAGCAGGAGGACAGGGGGCTCCTACGAGCAGTACTTC. The J gene is TRBJ2-7, the V gene TRBV2; 10 nucleotides line up with TRBD1. This CDR3 spans 14 amino acids. J lost 0 bases, V lost 6 bases, and 2 bases had no gene match. Germline CDR1 reads SNHLY; CDR2 reads FYNNEI. Complete variable domain (other parts from reference TRBV2 and TRBJ2-7): EPEVTQTPSHQVTQMGQEVILRCVPISNHLYFYWYRQILGQKVEFLVSFYNNEISEKSEIFDDQFSVERPDGSNFTLKIRSTKLEDSAMYFCASRRTGGSYEQYFGPGTRLTVT.

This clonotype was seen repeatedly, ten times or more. CDR3 in amino acids: CASSLEGYYEQYF. The CDR3 nucleotides are TGCGCCAGCAGCTTGGAGGGGTACTACGAGCAGTACTTC. The chain employs TRBV5-1 and TRBJ2-7; perhaps TRBD1 as D (5 bases). The V gene lost 0 bases and the J gene lost 3 bases, with 7 bases spanning the gap. This CDR3 is built from 13 residues. Germline CDR1 and CDR2: SGHRS and YFSETQ.

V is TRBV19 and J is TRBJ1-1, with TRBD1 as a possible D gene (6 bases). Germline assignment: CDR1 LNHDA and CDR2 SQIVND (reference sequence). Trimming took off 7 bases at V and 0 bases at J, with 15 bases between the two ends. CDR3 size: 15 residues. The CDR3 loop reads CASNRQDRLNTEAFF. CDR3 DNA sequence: TGTGCCAGTAATCGGCAGGACAGATTGAACACTGAAGCTTTCTTT. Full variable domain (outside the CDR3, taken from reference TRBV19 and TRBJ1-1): DGGITQSPKYLFRKEGQNVTLSCEQNLNHDAMYWYRQDPGQGLRLIYYSQIVNDFQKGDIAEGYSVSREKKESFPLTVTSAQKNPTAFYLCASNRQDRLNTEAFFGQGTRLTVV.

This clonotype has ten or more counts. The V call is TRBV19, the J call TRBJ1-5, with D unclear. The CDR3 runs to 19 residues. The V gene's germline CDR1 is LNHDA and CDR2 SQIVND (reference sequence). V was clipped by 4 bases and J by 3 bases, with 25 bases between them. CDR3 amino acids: CASSSPIGRRGKDNQPQHF. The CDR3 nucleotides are TGTGCCAGTAGTAGCCCGATAGGCCGGAGAGGGAAGGACAATCAGCCCCAGCATTTT.

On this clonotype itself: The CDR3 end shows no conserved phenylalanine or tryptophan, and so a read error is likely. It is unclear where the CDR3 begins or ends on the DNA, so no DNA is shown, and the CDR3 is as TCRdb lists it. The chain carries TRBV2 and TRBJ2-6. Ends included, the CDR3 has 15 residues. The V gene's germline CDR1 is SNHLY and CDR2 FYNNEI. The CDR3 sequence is CASSPTVSGANVLKI.

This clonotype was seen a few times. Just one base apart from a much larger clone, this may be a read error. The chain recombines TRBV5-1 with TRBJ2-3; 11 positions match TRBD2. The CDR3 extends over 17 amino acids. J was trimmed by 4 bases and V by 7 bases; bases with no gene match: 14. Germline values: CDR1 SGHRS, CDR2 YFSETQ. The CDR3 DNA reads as TGCGCCAGCGGCTCGTTCATGACTAGCGGGGTGGCAGATACGCAGTATTTT. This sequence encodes CASGSFMTSGVADTQYF.

CDR3 bases: TGTGCCATCAAACGACAGGGAACGGACGAGCAGTACTTC. This sequence encodes CAIKRQGTDEQYF. The V call is TRBV10-3, the J call TRBJ2-7, with 7 bases identical to TRBD1. The CDR3 totals 13 residues. The trim removed 7 bases at V and 5 bases at J, leaving 8 bases unmatched. Germline CDR1 ENHRY, CDR2 SYGVKD.

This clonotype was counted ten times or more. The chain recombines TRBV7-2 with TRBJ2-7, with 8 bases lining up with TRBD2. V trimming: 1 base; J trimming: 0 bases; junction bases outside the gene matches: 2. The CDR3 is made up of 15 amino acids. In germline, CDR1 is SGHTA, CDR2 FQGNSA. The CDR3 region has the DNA TGTGCCAGCAGCTTAGAGGGGACTAGCTCCTACGAGCAGTACTTC. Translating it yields CASSLEGTSSYEQYF.